This TCR beta chain was captured by sequencing in a study of shared clonotypes between healthy human individuals. V lost 2 bases and J lost 4, with 19 bases in between. From germline, CDR1 is SGHDT and CDR2 YYEEEE. The CDR3 length is 17 residues. CD45RO-negative, CCR7-positively selected cells formed the naive CD8 fraction, excluding terminally differentiated effector memory CD45RA+ cells. TCRdb's table, derived via immunoSEQ multiplex PCR, lists solely in-frame clones and lacks some. The repertoire has over 2,000,000 clones, just under 95% of them found once; the top ten carry under 2%. Input material: naive CD8+ T cells from PBMCs. The chain couples TRBV5-6 to TRBJ2-1, with D perhaps matching TRBD1 or TRBD2 (5 bases each). This clonotype was sampled from a man between 18 and 35 years old in good health. Some clones in this sample may be carry-over from other donors' samples. CDR3 sequence reads: CASSFGTAAGMYNEQFF. The CDR3 region has the DNA TGTGCCAGCAGCTTTGGGACGGCCGCCGGAATGTACAATGAGCAGTTCTTC.